This T cell receptor beta chain stems from a study of PD-1 blockade in classical Hodgkin lymphoma. Study-wide results and limits: Similar baseline diversity was found in complete responders and newly diagnosed patients. Relapsed/refractory patients reportedly had the lowest baseline TCR diversity, below newly diagnosed patients, who were below healthy donors.

Method: immunoSEQ multiplex PCR; TCRdb's copy keeps in-frame clones and lacks some. The repertoire holds some 20,000 clones, with around 82% as singletons. As concerns this clone: Its antigen is unknown.

Germline V gives CDR1 MNHNS, CDR2 SASEGT. The CDR3 has 13 residues. Trimming shortened V by 7 bases and J by 0 bases, and 6 bases separated the two germline ends. Time point in this sample: cycle 4 day 1 (C4D1), after less than 7 weeks of nivolumab. Brentuximab vedotin exposure varied, and every patient relapsed after autologous stem cell transplantation. The V call is TRBV6-1, the J call TRBJ2-2; D is unclear. This specimen was peripheral blood mononuclear cells (PBMCs), taken before the fourth cycle of nivolumab. The receptor's source is a human donor with classical Hodgkin lymphoma. The CDR3 protein is CASITANTGELFF. The CDR3 DNA follows: TGTGCCAGCATTACAGCGAACACCGGGGAGCTGTTTTTT.